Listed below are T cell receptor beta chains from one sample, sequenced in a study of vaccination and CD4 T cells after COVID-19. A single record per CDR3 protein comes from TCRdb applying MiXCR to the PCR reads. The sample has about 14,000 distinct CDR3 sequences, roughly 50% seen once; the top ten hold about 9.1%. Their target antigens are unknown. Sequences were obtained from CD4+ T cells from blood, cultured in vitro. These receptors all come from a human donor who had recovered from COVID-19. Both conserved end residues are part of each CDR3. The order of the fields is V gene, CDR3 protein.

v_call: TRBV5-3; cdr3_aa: CASSLGGDTEAFF
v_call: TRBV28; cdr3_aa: CASRLPRGVSEKLFF
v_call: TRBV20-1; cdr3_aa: CSARQGFNLGPQHF
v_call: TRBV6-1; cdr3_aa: CASRHNRDRGPGELFF
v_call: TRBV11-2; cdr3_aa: CASSSYPEHRGPGGYTF
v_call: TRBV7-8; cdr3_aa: CASSGTGLQSYEQYF
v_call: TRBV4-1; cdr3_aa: CASSHRTIDRASNQPQHF
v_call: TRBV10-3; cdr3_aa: CAISAQGAGSNQPQHF
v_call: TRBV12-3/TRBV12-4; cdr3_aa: CASSLSGTAGVGKQETQYF
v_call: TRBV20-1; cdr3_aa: CSARDPARGQGITGELFF
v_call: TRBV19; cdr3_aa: CASSNRFLPQHF
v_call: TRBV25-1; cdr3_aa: CASSSGTGVYGYTF
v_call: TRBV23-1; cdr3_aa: CASRLGQESSYEQYFGPGTGELFF
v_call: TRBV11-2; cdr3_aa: CASSSPSGGQYF
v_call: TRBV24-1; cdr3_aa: CATSDQDGDNYGYTF
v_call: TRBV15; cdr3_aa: CATSRVEGSRAYEQYF
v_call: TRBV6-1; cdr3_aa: CASSALTSGSAKTQYF
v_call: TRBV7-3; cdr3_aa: CASSLGTGELFF
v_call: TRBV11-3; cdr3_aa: CASSLGGGTPYGYTF
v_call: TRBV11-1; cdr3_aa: CASSLGFLQGGAFF
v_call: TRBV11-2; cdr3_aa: CASSLDRTRGNEQFF
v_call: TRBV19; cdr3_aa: CASKTHAAASGDTQYF
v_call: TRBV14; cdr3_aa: CASSSRQGNLYGYTF
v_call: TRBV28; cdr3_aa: CASSSAYRGNQPQHF
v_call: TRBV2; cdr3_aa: CASSHPRDSLNTEAFF
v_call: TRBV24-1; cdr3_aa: CATSETSVGGNEQFF
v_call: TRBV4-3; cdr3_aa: CASSQAHVRTESYEQYF
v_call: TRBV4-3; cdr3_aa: CASSQAWTGPPTDTQYF
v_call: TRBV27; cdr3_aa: CASRVLSSYEQYF
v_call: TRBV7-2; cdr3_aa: CASSSERTDTQYF
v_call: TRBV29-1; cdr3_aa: CSVSNILQETQYF
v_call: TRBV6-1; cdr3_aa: CASRIYRGADTQYF
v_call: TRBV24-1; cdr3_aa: CATSDSARGDRTGELFF
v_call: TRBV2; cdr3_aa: CASSPAGSFAYF
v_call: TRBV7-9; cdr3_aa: CASSFKGYEQYF
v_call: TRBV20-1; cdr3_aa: CSARTSGGHTTDTQYF
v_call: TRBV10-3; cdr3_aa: CASSEVAGSYEQYF
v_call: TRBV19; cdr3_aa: CASSRLRFNQPQHF
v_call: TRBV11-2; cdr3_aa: CASSLGQGTSTDTQYF
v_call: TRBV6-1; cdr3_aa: CAIGGDRWVYEQYF
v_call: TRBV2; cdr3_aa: CASSEYRGRKVDTQYF
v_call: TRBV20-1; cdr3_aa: CSAPSGSQETQYF
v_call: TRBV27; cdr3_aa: CASSLLQRLHNSPLHF
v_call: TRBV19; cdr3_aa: CASSISGTSGNIQYF
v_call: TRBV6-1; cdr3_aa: CASRRREGTNTGELFF
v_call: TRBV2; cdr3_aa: CASTGTTKTKYF
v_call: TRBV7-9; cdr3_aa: CASYGGQGRGETQYF
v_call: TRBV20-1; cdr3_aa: CSARDLSGWEYFTDNEQFF
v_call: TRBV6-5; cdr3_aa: CASSYPGQGYGYTF
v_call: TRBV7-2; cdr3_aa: CASSFGETQYF
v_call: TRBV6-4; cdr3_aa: CASSDPGGLVYSEQFF
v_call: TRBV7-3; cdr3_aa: CASSLQGGGYEQYF
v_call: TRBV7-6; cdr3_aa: CASSARLAAEQFF
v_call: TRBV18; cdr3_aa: CASSPDSAYEQYF
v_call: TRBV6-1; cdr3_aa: CASSKGPTPGELFF
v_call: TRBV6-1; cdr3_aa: CASSRGTGIGQPQHF